These T cell receptor beta chains were read from a single sample in a study of identical twins. TCRdb called the 5' RACE reads again in MiXCR, with one record for every CDR3 protein. The sample consists of 510,000 or so distinct CDR3 sequences, about 16% of them appearing once. These data were also reused for a study on yellow fever vaccine responses in identical twins.

Sequenced input: CD4+ T cells sorted from blood. The receptors were gathered from a woman in her late teens or twenties in good health. Each CDR3 is given with its conserved first and last residue. Fields, in order: CDR3 DNA, CDR3 protein, clone size, J gene, V gene, D gene. A D gene is named only where the DNA matches it firmly. Expanded clones get a size class; other rows say once, few or many, or leave the size out.

CDR3nt: TGTGCCAGCAGCCCCCCTAAGGGGGAGCTGTTTTTT
CDR3aa: CASSPPKGELFF
abundance: many
j_gene: TRBJ2-2
v_gene: TRBV5-6
d_gene: -

CDR3nt: TGTGCCAGTTCGACCGCCGGGACAGGGATCTACGAGCAGTACTTC
CDR3aa: CASSTAGTGIYEQYF
abundance: -
j_gene: TRBJ2-7
v_gene: TRBV5-5
d_gene: TRBD1

CDR3nt: TGTGCCAGCAGCTTAGATGGGGCCGTGGATACGCAGTATTTT
CDR3aa: CASSLDGAVDTQYF
abundance: few
j_gene: TRBJ2-3
v_gene: TRBV11-2
d_gene: -

CDR3nt: TGTGCCAGCAGTGTTGGAGCGGGAGTGGAGGGTCTTGTGCAGTTCTTC
CDR3aa: CASSVGAGVEGLVQFF
abundance: few
j_gene: TRBJ2-1
v_gene: TRBV27
d_gene: TRBD2

CDR3nt: TGTGCCAGCAGCTACTCTCCGGGACTAGCATCAGATACGCAGTATTTT
CDR3aa: CASSYSPGLASDTQYF
abundance: few
j_gene: TRBJ2-3
v_gene: TRBV11-2
d_gene: TRBD2

CDR3nt: TGTGCCAGCAGCTTATTTCCCGGCAGGGGCGGCTTGCCTTCCTACAATGAGCAGTTCTTC
CDR3aa: CASSLFPGRGGLPSYNEQFF
abundance: -
j_gene: TRBJ2-1
v_gene: TRBV11-1
d_gene: -

CDR3nt: TGTGCCAGCTCACCACCGGTCCGCGGAGCCTACAATGAGCAGTTCTTC
CDR3aa: CASSPPVRGAYNEQFF
abundance: few
j_gene: TRBJ2-1
v_gene: TRBV18
d_gene: -

CDR3nt: TGTGCCAGCAGCCAAGGGTGGGTCTCCTACGAGCAGTACTTC
CDR3aa: CASSQGWVSYEQYF
abundance: -
j_gene: TRBJ2-7
v_gene: TRBV3-1
d_gene: -

CDR3nt: TGTGCCAGCCAACAGGGCTACGAGCAGTACTTC
CDR3aa: CASQQGYEQYF
abundance: -
j_gene: TRBJ2-7
v_gene: TRBV19
d_gene: -

CDR3nt: TGTGCCAGCAGCCAATCAGCGGGAGGAAGGTCTCTCGGGTACGAGCAGTACTTC
CDR3aa: CASSQSAGGRSLGYEQYF
abundance: -
j_gene: TRBJ2-7
v_gene: TRBV11-1
d_gene: TRBD2

CDR3nt: TGCAGCGTTGGTAGGGAGGAGACCCAGTACTTC
CDR3aa: CSVGREETQYF
abundance: -
j_gene: TRBJ2-5
v_gene: TRBV29-1
d_gene: -

CDR3nt: TGCGCCAGCAGCTTGGGGCTCGTCAACCCCGGAGCCGAGACCCAGTACTTC
CDR3aa: CASSLGLVNPGAETQYF
abundance: -
j_gene: TRBJ2-5
v_gene: TRBV5-1
d_gene: -

CDR3nt: TGCGCCAGCAGCTCTGGGCCGGGACAGCTTTTCTCTGGAAACACCATATATTTT
CDR3aa: CASSSGPGQLFSGNTIYF
abundance: -
j_gene: TRBJ1-3
v_gene: TRBV5-1
d_gene: TRBD1

CDR3nt: TGCGCCAGCAGCTCCGGACAGCCCTATGGCTACACCTTC
CDR3aa: CASSSGQPYGYTF
abundance: -
j_gene: TRBJ1-2
v_gene: TRBV5-1
d_gene: -

CDR3nt: TGCGCCAGCAGTGAGTCGGTGGGACTGGCCCCTAGCACAGATACGCAGTATTTT
CDR3aa: CASSESVGLAPSTDTQYF
abundance: -
j_gene: TRBJ2-3
v_gene: TRBV10-1
d_gene: -

CDR3nt: TGTGCCAGCAGTGAAGAGCAGGGACCAAACTATGGCTACACCTTC
CDR3aa: CASSEEQGPNYGYTF
abundance: -
j_gene: TRBJ1-2
v_gene: TRBV2
d_gene: -

CDR3nt: TGCAGTGCTAGAGACCCCCTTAGCTCCAATGAGCAGTTCTTC
CDR3aa: CSARDPLSSNEQFF
abundance: many
j_gene: TRBJ2-1
v_gene: TRBV20-1
d_gene: -

CDR3nt: TGTGCCAGCAGTCCCCCTACAGGGTCCGGGGCCAACGTCCTGACTTTC
CDR3aa: CASSPPTGSGANVLTF
abundance: -
j_gene: TRBJ2-6
v_gene: TRBV12-3/TRBV12-4
d_gene: -

CDR3nt: TGTGCCAGCAGCGTCTCCGGGACAGGGATTGAAGCTTTCTTT
CDR3aa: CASSVSGTGIEAFF
abundance: few
j_gene: TRBJ1-1
v_gene: TRBV9
d_gene: TRBD1

CDR3nt: TGTGCCAGCAGCCGGACGTGGGGCTACACCTTC
CDR3aa: CASSRTWGYTF
abundance: many
j_gene: TRBJ1-2
v_gene: TRBV5-6
d_gene: -

CDR3nt: TGTGCCAGCAGTCGTTTTTTCGCCGGGGAGCTGTTTTTT
CDR3aa: CASSRFFAGELFF
abundance: -
j_gene: TRBJ2-2
v_gene: TRBV27
d_gene: -

CDR3nt: TGTGCCAGCAGTTTACCAGCGAACACCGGGGAGCTGTTTTTT
CDR3aa: CASSLPANTGELFF
abundance: -
j_gene: TRBJ2-2
v_gene: TRBV12-3/TRBV12-4
d_gene: -

CDR3nt: TGTGCCAGCAGTCCCAGCACTAGCGGGGGATCTAAGGATACGCAGTATTTT
CDR3aa: CASSPSTSGGSKDTQYF
abundance: many
j_gene: TRBJ2-3
v_gene: TRBV6-1
d_gene: TRBD2